This entry lists 21 T cell receptor beta chains sequenced from one sample in a study of blood T cell repertoires in COVID-19. Some clones are missing from TCRdb's copy, which holds only in-frame ones; the method was immunoSEQ multiplex PCR. Among around 170,000 clones, approximately 85% were seen once, and the ten largest hold around 9%. Sample: PBMCs or T cells enriched from blood (not recorded which). The source is a woman in her 30s who had recovered from COVID-19.

The chain has TRBV21-1 and TRBJ2-7; the table names TRBD1, a call not compared with the DNA. TRBV21-1 is a pseudogene locus. The CDR3 is 16 amino acids. CDR3 sequence: CASSQPPGQGRHEQYF. CDR3 in DNA: TGTGCCAGCAGCCAACCCCCCGGACAGGGGAGACACGAGCAGTACTTC.

This clone was picked up one time. The rearrangement joins TRBV7-9 to TRBJ2-3; possible D gene TRBD2, 6 bases. The V end was cut by 1 base, the J end by 0 bases, with 14 bases between. Looked up from germline, CDR1 is SEHNR and CDR2 is FQNEAQ (reference sequence). The CDR3 is 17 residues long. The CDR3 sequence is CASSLGGERYSTDTQYF. The CDR3 DNA follows: TGTGCCAGCAGCTTAGGCGGGGAGCGGTATAGCACAGATACGCAGTATTTT. Complete variable domain (other parts from reference TRBV7-9 and TRBJ2-3): DTGVSQNPRHKITKRGQNVTFRCDPISEHNRLYWYRQTLGQGPEFLTYFQNEAQLEKSRLLSDRFSAERPKGSFSTLEIQRTEQGDSAMYLCASSLGGERYSTDTQYFGPGTRLTVL.

The rearrangement uses TRBV5-5 and TRBJ2-3; the match to TRBD2 covers 8 bases. Germline CDR1 and CDR2: SGHKS and YYEKEE (reference sequence). The CDR3 is made up of 17 amino acids. Losses at the gene ends were 4 bases for V and 3 bases for J; bases not matched to a gene: 13. CDR3 protein: CASSVASGLYDTDTQYF. The CDR3 coding sequence is TGTGCCAGCAGCGTCGCTAGCGGGCTTTATGATACAGATACGCAGTATTTT.

V gene TRBV27 combines with J gene TRBJ1-6, with TRBD1 identical over 7 bases. CDR1 is MNHEY, CDR2 SMNVEV, per germline (reference sequence). V lost 5 bases to trimming and J lost 5 bases; unmatched junction nucleotides: 3. The CDR3 sequence is 14 residues long. Here the CDR3 DNA reads TGTGCCAGCAGTCCGACAGGGAATAATTCACCCCTCCACTTT. It is translated as CASSPTGNNSPLHF.

V is TRBV25-1 and J is TRBJ2-7; 7 nucleotides agree with TRBD1. The CDR3 has 15 amino acids. Germline-derived CDR1 and CDR2 are MGHDK and SYGVNS. V shed 1 base, J shed 1 base, and the junction held 4 bases outside the gene matches. The CDR3 region is CASSELGGTSYEQYF. CDR3 in DNA: TGTGCCAGCAGTGAATTAGGGGGCACATCCTACGAGCAGTACTTC.

CDR3 loop: CASSLFPSASYNEQFF. In DNA, the CDR3 is TGCGCCAGCAGCTTGTTCCCGAGCGCCTCCTACAATGAGCAGTTCTTC. This sequence joins TRBV5-1 and TRBJ2-1, with D hard to call. Germline CDR1 and CDR2: SGHRS and YFSETQ. V lost 1 base to trimming and J lost 0 bases, with 11 bases between them. The CDR3 runs 16 residues.

V is TRBV18 and J is TRBJ2-1, with TRBD2 matching 11 bases. The CDR3 loop spans 16 amino acids. J gave up 9 bases and V 5 bases, and 12 bases lay outside the gene matches. From germline, CDR1 is KGHSH and CDR2 LQKENI. CDR3 DNA sequence: TGTGCCAGCTCATCGACGCGGACTAGCGGGCTTACTGAGCAGTTCTTC. Translating gives CASSSTRTSGLTEQFF.

The gene calls are TRBV12-3 or TRBV12-4 and TRBJ2-7; 8 positions match TRBD2. V dropped 4 bases and J dropped 6; count of bases not matched to a gene: 5. The CDR3 has 13 residues. CDR3 sequence: CASSYEREIEQYF. CDR3 nucleotide sequence: TGTGCCAGCAGTTATGAGCGGGAGATCGAGCAGTACTTC.

A few counts support this clone. The V and J genes are TRBV18 and TRBJ2-7; 7 bases fit TRBD1. This CDR3 has 14 residues. Germline V gene data show CDR1 as KGHSH and CDR2 as LQKENI. Germline trimming cut 3 bases from V and 2 bases from J; bases unmatched to any gene: 4. CDR3 amino acids: CASSPWDSPYEQYF. The CDR3 coding sequence is TGTGCCAGCTCACCTTGGGACAGCCCCTACGAGCAGTACTTC.

V usage is TRBV4-2 and J usage is TRBJ1-4, with 9 positions matching TRBD1. Germline CDR1 reads LGHNA; CDR2 reads YNFKEQ. Trimming at V came to 3 bases and at J to 7 bases, leaving 6 bases not matched to a gene. The CDR3 is 15 amino acids. In nucleotides, the CDR3 is TGTGCCAGCAGCCAGCGAGGACAGGGGAGTGAAAAACTGTTTTTT. Amino acid sequence: CASSQRGQGSEKLFF.

The V call is TRBV9, the J call TRBJ2-7; D may be TRBD2 (7 bases). V lost 4 bases and J 2 bases, leaving 19 bases between the germline ends. The CDR3 length is 16 residues. Germline lookup yields CDR1 SGDLS and CDR2 YYNGEE. CDR3 bases: TGTGCCAGCAGCAGACAAGCAGCGGGGACAACCTACGAGCAGTACTTC. Its protein product is CASSRQAAGTTYEQYF.

This clone was observed at least ten times. The chain recombines TRBV4-2 with TRBJ2-5; D ambiguous. In germline, CDR1 is LGHNA, CDR2 YNFKEQ. There are 15 residues in the CDR3. The V end was cut by 0 bases, the J end by 3 bases, with 11 bases between. DNA for the CDR3: TGTGCCAGCAGCCAAGAGCAGTGGTCAGAAGAGACCCAGTACTTC. Amino acid sequence: CASSQEQWSEETQYF.

The chain is built from TRBV4-1 and TRBJ2-1; D possibly corresponds to TRBD1 (6 bases). The germline gives CDR1 MGHRA, CDR2 YSYEKL. Trimming took off 1 base at V and 12 bases at J, with 16 bases between the two ends. This CDR3 region has 14 residues. CDR3 coding DNA: TGCGCCAGCAGCCAAGGCGAACAGGGAAGCCCGCAGTTCTTC. Residues: CASSQGEQGSPQFF.

This rearrangement joins TRBV6-5 to TRBJ1-1; tentative D call: TRBD1 (5 bases). Germline-derived CDR1 and CDR2 are MNHEY and SVGAGI. The CDR3 extends over 15 amino acids. Between the trimmed V and J ends, which lost 7 bases and 5 bases, there was a span of 20 bases. The DNA of the CDR3 is TGTGCCAGCATTAGAACTCAGGGCCTTCAGACTGAAGCTTTCTTT. Residues: CASIRTQGLQTEAFF.

V usage is TRBV6-5 and J usage is TRBJ2-7; 7 nucleotides align to TRBD1. CDR1 is MNHEY, CDR2 SVGAGI, per germline. The junction had 2 bases not matched to a gene; V was cut back by 0 bases and J by 0 bases. The CDR3 loop spans 15 amino acids. CDR3 DNA sequence: TGTGCCAGCAGTTACTCACGGGACAGCTCCTACGAGCAGTACTTC. Protein product: CASSYSRDSSYEQYF.

The rearrangement uses TRBV7-9 and TRBJ2-1; 10 nucleotides agree with TRBD1. J lost 4 bases, V lost 6 bases, and 9 bases had no gene match. The CDR3 spans 16 residues. CDR1 and CDR2 (germline): SEHNR, FQNEAQ (reference sequence). The CDR3 region has the DNA TGTGCCAGCAGTCGCGACAGGGGGCTCACATACAATGAGCAGTTCTTC. Amino acid sequence: CASSRDRGLTYNEQFF.

The chain has TRBV12-5 and TRBJ2-1; TRBD2 matches 7 bases. The CDR3 loop spans 18 amino acids. Germline values: CDR1 LGHNT, CDR2 FRNRAP. Losses at the gene ends were 0 bases for V and 0 bases for J; bases not matched to a gene: 8. The CDR3: CASGLVGFTGGSYNEQFF. In DNA, the CDR3 is TGTGCTAGTGGTTTGGTAGGGTTTACGGGAGGCTCCTACAATGAGCAGTTCTTC.

This clone is a singleton in its sample. The rearrangement uses TRBV5-1 and TRBJ2-1; 11 bases line up with TRBD2. Germline V gives CDR1 SGHRS, CDR2 YFSETQ. The CDR3 runs to 20 residues. The trim removed 0 bases at V and 7 bases at J, leaving 18 bases unmatched. CDR3 protein: CASSLEAPGLAARRENEQFF. CDR3 DNA: TGCGCCAGCAGCTTGGAGGCTCCGGGACTAGCGGCGCGGAGGGAGAATGAGCAGTTCTTC.

The chain links TRBV27 to TRBJ1-2; unclear D gene. V was shortened by 6 bases and J by 5 bases, with 7 bases between the two germline ends. This CDR3 contains 11 residues. CDR1 is MNHEY and CDR2 is SMNVEV in the germline V gene (reference sequence). This CDR3 reads CASRSIYGYTF. CDR3 DNA: TGTGCCAGCAGATCAATTTATGGCTACACCTTC.

The chain recombines TRBV28 with TRBJ1-3; perhaps TRBD1 as D (6 bases). Germline assignment: CDR1 MDHEN and CDR2 SYDVKM. This CDR3 is built from 13 residues. The V gene lost 7 bases and the J gene lost 8 bases, with 15 bases spanning the gap. CDR3 nucleotides: TGTGCCAGCATCTTTAGGGGGGGGGACACCATATATTTT. Translation: CASIFRGGDTIYF.

V gene TRBV28 combines with J gene TRBJ2-1; D might be TRBD1 (6 bases). The CDR3 is made up of 13 amino acids. V was cut by 8 bases and J by 5 bases, with 13 bases left in between. Germline CDR1 MDHEN, CDR2 SYDVKM. The CDR3: CASSYRANNEQFF. CDR3 coding DNA: TGTGCCAGCTCATACAGGGCCAACAATGAGCAGTTCTTC. Full variable domain (outside the CDR3, taken from reference TRBV28 and TRBJ2-1): DVKVTQSSRYLVKRTGEKVFLECVQDMDHENMFWYRQDPGLGLRLIYFSYDVKMKEKGDIPEGYSVSREKKERFSLILESASTNQTSMYLCASSYRANNEQFFGPGTRLTVL.